The 32 T cell receptor beta chains in this list originate from one sample, sequenced in a study of T cells in Graves' hyperthyroidism and ophthalmopathy. What was amplified from RNA transcripts were TCR beta CDR3 regions. TCR CDR3 regions were first amplified by RT-PCR with HTBI primers. TCRdb independently ran MiXCR on the multiplex PCR reads; one entry per CDR3 protein. The table lists fewer than 250,000 distinct CDR3 sequences, about 17% of them singletons. The sequencing sample was made of blood. The receptors derive from a woman aged 18 to 35 with Graves' ophthalmopathy.

This chain joins TRBV10-3 and TRBJ1-2; a weak D match, TRBD1 (5 bases). The CDR3 is 19 residues long. Trimming shortened V by 0 bases and J by 1 base, and 21 bases separated the two germline ends. Germline V lookup: CDR1 ENHRY, CDR2 SYGVKD. In DNA form, the CDR3 reads TGTGCCATCAGTGAGTCGATCCTTAGTGGTGGGACCCTTAACTATGGCTACACCTTC. It encodes CAISESILSGGTLNYGYTF.

This clonotype has ten or more counts. The gene calls are TRBV20-1 and TRBJ1-2; possibly TRBD1 for D (6 bases). CDR3 length equals 14 residues. V lost 3 bases and J 4 bases, leaving 15 bases between the germline ends. CDR1 and CDR2 from the germline V gene are DFQATT and SNEGSKA (reference sequence). The CDR3 DNA is TGCAGTGCTAGGCCCGGGGGCGCGGGCTATGGCTACACCTTC. It yields the protein CSARPGGAGYGYTF.

Many counts were recorded for this clonotype. This chain joins TRBV5-1 and TRBJ2-7; D possibly matches TRBD1 or TRBD2 (5 bases each). V gave up 0 bases and J gave up 2 bases, with 12 bases separating them. There are 15 residues in the CDR3. CDR1 is SGHRS, CDR2 YFSETQ, per germline. CDR3 in DNA: TGCGCCAGCAGCTTGGACTCCGGGACCACCTACGAGCAGTACTTC. Residues: CASSLDSGTTYEQYF.

This clonotype has a count of ten or more. The J gene is TRBJ2-2, the V gene TRBV19; maybe TRBD2 (5 bases). CDR3 size: 14 residues. V lost 1 base and J 6 bases, leaving 9 bases between the germline ends. CDR1 is LNHDA, CDR2 SQIVND, per germline (reference sequence). This chain's CDR3 is CASSIAGIAGELFF. CDR3 bases: TGTGCCAGTAGTATAGCGGGGATCGCCGGGGAGCTGTTTTTT.

On this clonotype itself: A much bigger clone sits one base away, suggesting this may be a read error. The chain uses TRBV30 and TRBJ1-2; D uncertain. This CDR3 comprises 12 residues. The V gene's germline CDR1 is GTSNPN and CDR2 SVGIG (reference sequence). CDR3 amino acids: CAWTENNYGCTF. In DNA, the CDR3 is TGTGCCTGGACAGAAAATAACTATGGCTGCACCTTC.

The chain recombines TRBV29-1 with TRBJ2-3; 11 bases line up with TRBD2. Trimming removed 6 bases from V and 2 bases from J; junction bases left unmatched: 13. CDR1 is SQVTM, CDR2 ANQGSEA, per germline. The length of the CDR3 is 17 residues. The chain's CDR3 is CSVCLIGTSGYTDTQYF. DNA of the CDR3: TGCAGCGTCTGTTTGATCGGGACTAGCGGTTACACAGATACGCAGTATTTT.

This clonotype was detected many times. The V call is TRBV6-1, the J call TRBJ1-2; D not resolved. The CDR3 contains 15 residues. V gave up 5 bases and J gave up 4 bases, with 17 bases separating them. Germline CDR1 MNHNS, CDR2 SASEGT. CDR3 in amino acids: CASSSIGRETYGYTF. The CDR3 region has the DNA TGTGCCAGCAGTTCCATTGGACGGGAGACCTATGGCTACACCTTC.

This clonotype was detected ten times or more. V is TRBV5-1 and J is TRBJ1-2; no clear D gene. Germline CDR1 and CDR2: SGHRS and YFSETQ. V gave up 0 bases and J gave up 0 bases, with 6 bases separating them. The CDR3 has 14 residues. CDR3 bases: TGCGCCAGCAGCTTGGCCAGACCTAACTATGGCTACACCTTC. Translated, it gives CASSLARPNYGYTF.

This clonotype appeared many times. The chain has TRBV2 and TRBJ2-1; 9 bases match TRBD2. The CDR3 consists of 15 residues. Germline values: CDR1 SNHLY, CDR2 FYNNEI. Trimming at V came to 1 base and at J to 6 bases, leaving 4 bases not matched to a gene. This chain's CDR3 is CASSEGRGGGNEQFF. For the CDR3, the DNA is TGTGCCAGCAGTGAAGGGCGGGGGGGCGGCAATGAGCAGTTCTTC.

This clonotype was picked up many times. The genes are TRBV4-3 and TRBJ2-7; D may be TRBD1 (6 bases). The CDR3 runs to 14 residues. V was clipped by 0 bases and J by 2 bases, with 8 bases between them. The V gene's germline CDR1 is LGHNA and CDR2 YSLEER. Here the CDR3 DNA reads TGCGCCAGCAGCCAAGATACAGGGCCCTACGAGCAGTACTTC. Translated: CASSQDTGPYEQYF.

This clonotype showed up many times. The V and J genes are TRBV27 and TRBJ1-1; tentative D call: TRBD1 (5 bases). Germline-derived CDR1 and CDR2 are MNHEY and SMNVEV (reference sequence). Trimming stripped 5 bases from V and 4 bases from J, with 17 bases between. This CDR3 has 15 amino acids. As DNA, the CDR3 is TGTGCCAGCAGTACCCCCAGGGATTTGGGCACTGAAGCTTTCTTT. It translates to CASSTPRDLGTEAFF.

The table lists this clonotype with many counts. The chain links TRBV3-1 to TRBJ2-7; D perhaps matches TRBD2 (6 bases). Per the germline V gene, CDR1 is LGHDT and CDR2 is YNNKEL (reference sequence). The germline V and J ends were trimmed by 0 bases and 0 bases, with 12 bases remaining between them. This CDR3 comprises 16 residues. In nucleotides, the CDR3 is TGTGCCAGCAGCCAAGATAGTAGCGGTTACTCCTACGAGCAGTACTTC. Translating it yields CASSQDSSGYSYEQYF.

This clonotype has a count of ten or more. V and J are TRBV7-2 and TRBJ1-6, with D hard to call. Germline V gene data show CDR1 as SGHTA and CDR2 as FQGNSA. V dropped 5 bases and J dropped 8 bases, with 16 bases sitting between them. The CDR3 consists of 15 residues. CDR3 DNA: TGTGCCAGCAGCCTCGGCTTGGCGTCCTATTCACCCCTCCACTTT. Translated: CASSLGLASYSPLHF.

The table lists this clonotype with many counts. The rearrangement uses TRBV2 and TRBJ1-1; no reliable D call. The CDR3 loop spans 17 amino acids. Germline values: CDR1 SNHLY, CDR2 FYNNEI. Trimming removed 6 bases from V and 0 bases from J, with 20 bases in between. CDR3 amino acids: CASRPADEQEMNTEAFF. CDR3 nucleotide sequence: TGTGCCAGCAGACCTGCAGACGAACAAGAGATGAACACTGAAGCTTTCTTT.

The chain has TRBV24-1 and TRBJ2-7; D is possibly TRBD2 (5 bases). CDR1 is KGHDR and CDR2 is SFDVKD in the germline V gene. Trimming took off 7 bases at V and 6 bases at J, with 21 bases between the two ends. The CDR3 sequence is 15 residues long. CDR3 protein: CATSDIRTGSSEQYF. CDR3 DNA sequence: TGTGCCACCAGCGATATCAGGACTGGATCTTCCGAGCAGTACTTC.

This clonotype was counted at least ten times. This chain links TRBV4-1 with TRBJ2-7; D is undetermined. CDR1 and CDR2 (germline): MGHRA, YSYEKL. CDR3 size: 14 residues. With 2 bases removed from V and 6 bases from J, the gap between germline ends came to 14 bases. CDR3 sequence: CASSQFTSATEQYF. CDR3 sequence (DNA): TGCGCCAGCAGCCAATTTACGTCCGCAACCGAGCAGTACTTC.

The chain has TRBV24-1 and TRBJ2-2; D is perhaps TRBD2 (5 bases). Germline values: CDR1 KGHDR, CDR2 SFDVKD. This CDR3 contains 14 residues. The germline V and J ends were trimmed by 3 bases and 4 bases, with 8 bases remaining between them. CDR3 sequence reads: CATSDVGSTGELFF. CDR3 DNA: TGTGCCACCAGTGATGTAGGGAGCACCGGGGAGCTGTTTTTT.

This clonotype was seen many times. The gene calls are TRBV6-2 or TRBV6-3 and TRBJ1-6; no reliable D call. The CDR3 runs 13 residues. Germline V gene lookup returns CDR1 MNHEY and CDR2 SVGEGT. The V end was cut by 3 bases, the J end by 10 bases, with 10 bases between. CDR3 nucleotide sequence: TGTGCCAGCAGTTATGAAGGGTACTCACCCCTCCACTTT. Translating gives CASSYEGYSPLHF.

In this sample, this clonotype turned up many times. This rearrangement joins TRBV2 to TRBJ2-7; D is undetermined. Looked up from germline, CDR1 is SNHLY and CDR2 is FYNNEI. The CDR3 covers 16 residues. The ends were cut back, 0 bases at V and 2 bases at J, with 14 bases in the middle. The CDR3 spells CASSEALFSSTYEQYF. CDR3 nucleotide sequence: TGTGCCAGCAGTGAAGCGCTTTTCAGTTCAACCTACGAGCAGTACTTC.

This clonotype was seen many times. The gene calls are TRBV7-2 and TRBJ2-1, with D perhaps assigned TRBD1 or TRBD2 (5 bases each). Germline CDR1 is SGHTA and CDR2 is FQGNSA. The V end was cut by 3 bases, the J end by 4 bases, with 13 bases between. The CDR3 is 15 amino acids. The CDR3 loop reads CASSLRGRSYNEQFF. CDR3 in DNA: TGTGCCAGCAGCTTGAGGGGAAGGTCATACAATGAGCAGTTCTTC.

The table lists this clonotype with a few counts. The rearrangement links TRBV28 to TRBJ2-4; 9 nucleotides align to TRBD2. CDR1 is MDHEN, CDR2 SYDVKM, per germline. The CDR3 covers 16 residues. With V trimmed by 3 bases and J by 4 bases, 7 bases remained unmatched. CDR3 amino acids: CASSFLASGAKNIQYF. CDR3 in DNA: TGTGCCAGCAGTTTTCTCGCTAGCGGGGCTAAAAACATTCAGTACTTC.

Turning to this clonotype: This may come from a read error, since a much larger clone is one base off. V usage is TRBV6-1 and J usage is TRBJ2-3; D not certain. The germline gives CDR1 MNHNS, CDR2 SASEGT. CDR3 length: 14 amino acids. Written as DNA, the CDR3 is TGTGCCAGCAGTCCTCGGTTCGGTACAGTTACGCAGTATTTT. Protein: CASSPRFGTVTQYF.

This clonotype was seen at least ten times. The chain recombines TRBV20-1 with TRBJ2-2; unclear D gene. CDR1 is DFQATT and CDR2 is SNEGSKA in the germline V gene (reference sequence). V lost 0 bases to trimming and J lost 2 bases, with 10 bases between them. The CDR3 is 15 amino acids. In DNA, the CDR3 is TGCAGTGCTAGAGATGGAAGCCTTAACACCGGGGAGCTGTTTTTT. It encodes CSARDGSLNTGELFF.

This clonotype was counted many times. V usage is TRBV5-6 and J usage is TRBJ2-1; the match to TRBD1 covers 9 bases. Unmatched junction bases numbered 4, after V lost 0 bases and J lost 3 bases. Germline values: CDR1 SGHDT, CDR2 YYEEEE. The CDR3 extends over 16 amino acids. CDR3 nucleotide sequence: TGTGCCAGCAGCTTGGTGCCGGGACAGGGCTACAATGAGCAGTTCTTC. This gives the protein CASSLVPGQGYNEQFF.

This clonotype showed up many times. The chain couples TRBV28 to TRBJ1-2; 10 bases are shared with TRBD1. The CDR3 is 13 residues long. CDR1 is MDHEN, CDR2 SYDVKM, per germline. J gave up 7 bases and V 4 bases, and 3 bases lay outside the gene matches. The DNA of the CDR3 is TGTGCCAGCAGTTCTCGACAGGGGGCTGGCTACACCTTC. Encoded protein: CASSSRQGAGYTF.

This clonotype was seen many times. The chain employs TRBV11-3 and TRBJ2-7; tentative D call: TRBD1 (5 bases). Germline values: CDR1 SGHNT, CDR2 YENEEA. The CDR3 sequence is 15 residues long. Trimming shortened V by 5 bases and J by 2 bases, and 16 bases separated the two germline ends. The DNA of the CDR3 is TGTGCCAGCAGCCGGGCAGGGTCCGGCCCCTACGAGCAGTACTTC. Translated: CASSRAGSGPYEQYF.

The chain links TRBV10-3 to TRBJ1-5; 8 bases fit TRBD1. The ends lost 6 bases at V and 5 bases at J; junction bases unmatched: 3. Per the germline V gene, CDR1 is ENHRY and CDR2 is SYGVKD. The CDR3 is made up of 13 amino acids. CDR3 loop: CAIREDRDQPQHF. Written as DNA, the CDR3 is TGTGCCATCAGGGAGGACAGGGATCAGCCCCAGCATTTT.

Many counts were recorded for this clonotype. The CDR3 nucleotides are TGTGCCAGCAGGGGGACAGGGTCTAACTATGGCTACACCTTC. Translation gives CASRGTGSNYGYTF. The chain employs TRBV28 and TRBJ1-2, with 9 bases fitting TRBD1. There are 14 residues in the CDR3. Germline trimming cut 6 bases from V and 0 bases from J; bases unmatched to any gene: 2. Per the germline V gene, CDR1 is MDHEN and CDR2 is SYDVKM.

The V gene is TRBV20-1, the J gene TRBJ2-5, with 7 positions matching TRBD2. After removal of 2 bases from V and 5 bases from J, the junction contained 11 bases not matched to a gene. Germline V gene data show CDR1 as DFQATT and CDR2 as SNEGSKA (reference sequence). The CDR3 loop spans 15 amino acids. The CDR3 DNA follows: TGCAGTGCTAGACGTGGCCTAGCGGCCCCCGAGACCCAGTACTTC. Translated, it gives CSARRGLAAPETQYF.

At least ten counts were recorded for this clonotype. The chain joins TRBV6-1 to TRBJ2-5; D is undetermined. V was trimmed by 10 bases and J by 7 bases, leaving 16 bases between them. CDR1 and CDR2 (germline): MNHNS, SASEGT. CDR3 length equals 12 residues. The chain's CDR3 is CATLGWRGTQYF. The CDR3 DNA sequence: TGTGCCACCTTAGGGTGGCGCGGGACCCAGTACTTC.

This clonotype was picked up many times. The chain is built from TRBV20-1 and TRBJ2-1, with no clear D. In germline, CDR1 is DFQATT, CDR2 SNEGSKA (reference sequence). Trimming pared 3 bases from V and 9 bases from J, leaving 9 bases between. The CDR3 loop spans 11 amino acids. DNA of the CDR3: TGCAGTGCTAGGGAGTATGGTGAGCAGTTCTTC. The encoded protein is CSAREYGEQFF.

This clonotype was detected ten times or more. The chain recombines TRBV30 with TRBJ2-7, with D uncertain. CDR1 is GTSNPN, CDR2 SVGIG, per germline (reference sequence). The length of the CDR3 is 13 residues. Trimming cost V 0 bases and J 3 bases, with 9 bases left between them. The CDR3 sequence: CAWSVATNYEQYF. In DNA, the CDR3 is TGTGCCTGGAGTGTAGCGACAAACTACGAGCAGTACTTC.